One sample yielded the 29 T cell receptor beta chains listed below, sequenced in a study of cytomegalovirus exposure and HLA in healthy donors. PCR primers comprised 60 Vbeta and 13 Jbeta primers. Libraries were prepared by immunoSEQ multiplex PCR; TCRdb keeps only in-frame clonotypes and omits some of them. The sample holds approximately 130,000 clones, around 84% seen once. Source material: PBMCs. The origin of the receptors is a middle-aged man in good health and CMV-seronegative.

CDR3 nucleotides: TGTGCCAGTAGTATACTGCAGGGGGCGAAATATGGCTACACCTTC. Its protein is CASSILQGAKYGYTF. This chain uses TRBV19 with TRBJ1-2; 8 bases are a match to TRBD1. The length of the CDR3 is 15 residues. J gave up 5 bases and V 2 bases, and 7 bases lay outside the gene matches. Germline lookup yields CDR1 LNHDA and CDR2 SQIVND (reference sequence).

The chain is built from TRBV10-3 and TRBJ2-5; 8 positions agree with TRBD2. V was pared by 3 bases and J by 5 bases, with 8 bases of the junction left unmatched. The CDR3 covers 15 residues. Germline V CDR1 and CDR2: ENHRY, SYGVKD. CDR3 amino acids: CAISDPGGHWETQYF. The CDR3 DNA follows: TGTGCCATCAGTGACCCGGGGGGGCACTGGGAGACCCAGTACTTC.

V usage is TRBV4-3 and J usage is TRBJ2-3, with 8 bases fitting TRBD2. Germline CDR1 is LGHNA and CDR2 is YSLEER. With 4 bases clipped from V and 6 bases from J, the junction kept 12 bases outside the gene matches. The CDR3 is made up of 16 amino acids. The CDR3 DNA is TGCGCCAGCAGCCGCCTGACCGGGACTAGTCGGGATACGCAGTATTTT. It specifies CASSRLTGTSRDTQYF.

The V and J genes are TRBV30 and TRBJ2-7; TRBD1 is a possible D gene (6 bases). CDR3 length equals 14 residues. CDR1 and CDR2 (germline): GTSNPN, SVGIG (reference sequence). The ends were cut back, 3 bases at V and 4 bases at J, with 16 bases in the middle. CDR3 residues: CAWSNLWGRYEQYF. The CDR3 coding sequence is TGTGCCTGGAGCAATTTGTGGGGGCGATACGAGCAGTACTTC. Full variable domain (remainder filled in from reference TRBV30 and TRBJ2-7): SQTIHQWPATLVQPVGSPLSLECTVEGTSNPNLYWYRQAAGRGLQLLFYSVGIGQISSEVPQNLSASRPQDRQFILSSKKLLLSDSGFYLCAWSNLWGRYEQYFGPGTRLTVT.

This clone was recorded only once. V is TRBV4-3 and J is TRBJ2-5, with 7 bases identical to TRBD2. This CDR3 has 16 residues. Germline V gene sequence: CDR1 LGHNA, CDR2 YSLEER. Losses at the gene ends were 3 bases for V and 2 bases for J; bases not matched to a gene: 9. The CDR3 DNA reads as TGCGCCAGCAGCCATTGGAAGCGGGGTATTCAAGAGACCCAGTACTTC. Translation gives CASSHWKRGIQETQYF.

This clone was detected only once. The chain carries TRBV19 and TRBJ2-1; 11 nucleotides line up with TRBD2. Germline CDR1 LNHDA, CDR2 SQIVND (reference sequence). Trimming removed 3 bases from V and 7 bases from J; junction bases left unmatched: 5. The CDR3 contains 15 residues. CDR3 in DNA: TGTGCCAGTAGTATCAGGGCTAGCGGGGGGAATGAGCAGTTCTTC. Amino acids: CASSIRASGGNEQFF.

The rearrangement joins TRBV4-1 to TRBJ1-2, with TRBD1 matching over 7 bases. The germline CDR1 and CDR2 sequences are MGHRA and YSYEKL. J was trimmed by 2 bases and V by 2 bases; bases with no gene match: 8. The length of the CDR3 is 16 residues. CDR3 sequence (DNA): TGCGCCAGCAGCCAACCAAGACAGGGATCGAACTATGGCTACACCTTC. It encodes CASSQPRQGSNYGYTF.

The CDR3, as DNA: TGTGCCAGTAGTATAGGACTGCTGGGTCAGCCCCAGCATTTT. Protein: CASSIGLLGQPQHF. This sequence joins TRBV19 and TRBJ1-5; D not certain. The CDR3 loop spans 14 amino acids. V lost 1 base and J lost 6, with 10 bases in between. Germline V CDR1 and CDR2: LNHDA, SQIVND (reference sequence).

This clone occurred once. V usage is TRBV6-5 and J usage is TRBJ1-3; D ambiguous. CDR1 and CDR2 (germline): MNHEY, SVGAGI. The CDR3 is made up of 14 amino acids. Trimming took 0 bases from V and 4 from J, leaving 7 bases between them. CDR3 bases: TGTGCCAGCAGTTACTCCACACAGGGAAACACCATATATTTT. Translating gives CASSYSTQGNTIYF.

The chain carries TRBV6-6 and TRBJ2-5, with TRBD1 identical over 7 bases. The J call may be wrong; the DNA end is better matched by TRBJ2-7. From germline, CDR1 is MNHNY and CDR2 SVGAGI (reference sequence). This CDR3 is 14 amino acids long. The CDR3: CASSPDRTSYEQYF. The CDR3 DNA follows: TGTGCCAGCAGTCCGGACAGGACCTCCTACGAGCAGTACTTC.

This clone is a singleton in its sample. The chain links TRBV4-1 to TRBJ1-2; unclear D gene. Trimming stripped 3 bases from V and 4 bases from J, with 12 bases between. This CDR3 contains 14 residues. Germline V gene data show CDR1 as MGHRA and CDR2 as YSYEKL. The CDR3 coding sequence is TGCGCCAGCAGCCATCCGGGGATCTTCTATGGCTACACCTTC. Translated: CASSHPGIFYGYTF.

This rearrangement joins TRBV2 to TRBJ1-4; the D gene is possibly TRBD1 (5 bases). Germline V gene sequence: CDR1 SNHLY, CDR2 FYNNEI. V was clipped by 2 bases and J by 0 bases, with 7 bases between them. The CDR3 consists of 15 residues. The CDR3 region has the DNA TGTGCCAGCAGTGAACGGGGGGCAACTAATGAAAAACTGTTTTTT. The encoded protein is CASSERGATNEKLFF.

The rearrangement joins TRBV5-8 to TRBJ1-5; D not certain. V shed 0 bases and J shed 1 base, with 8 bases lying between them. Germline loops: CDR1 SGHTS, CDR2 YDEGEE. This CDR3 is 15 amino acids long. The CDR3: CASSLAGTSNQPQHF. In DNA, the CDR3 is TGTGCCAGCAGCTTGGCAGGAACGAGCAATCAGCCCCAGCATTTT. Complete variable domain (other parts from reference TRBV5-8 and TRBJ1-5): EAGVTQSPTHLIKTRGQQATLRCSPISGHTSVYWYQQALGLGLQFLLWYDEGEERNRGNFPPRFSGRQFPNYSSELNVNALELEDSALYLCASSLAGTSNQPQHFGDGTRLSIL.

The chain joins TRBV5-1 to TRBJ1-1; 7 nucleotides line up with TRBD1. V was pared by 4 bases and J by 4 bases, with 13 bases of the junction left unmatched. Germline assignment: CDR1 SGHRS and CDR2 YFSETQ. CDR3 length equals 16 residues. The chain's CDR3 is CASSDRDRAAITEAFF. CDR3 sequence (DNA): TGCGCCAGCAGCGATCGAGACAGGGCGGCGATCACTGAAGCTTTCTTT.

This rearrangement joins TRBV20-1 to TRBJ2-3; D possibly corresponds to TRBD1 (6 bases). The V gene's germline CDR1 is DFQATT and CDR2 SNEGSKA (reference sequence). The CDR3 runs to 11 residues. V was clipped by 1 base and J by 8 bases, with 7 bases between them. As DNA, the CDR3 is TGCAGTGCTAGAGTAGGGGGTACGCAGTATTTT. Translating it yields CSARVGGTQYF.

This chain joins TRBV6-1 and TRBJ2-1; 8 nucleotides align to TRBD2. Germline CDR1 reads MNHNS; CDR2 reads SASEGT. Trimming at V came to 6 bases and at J to 7 bases, leaving 8 bases not matched to a gene. CDR3 length: 14 amino acids. CDR3 in DNA: TGTGCCAGCAGACGGCTAGCGGGTTGGAATGAGCAGTTCTTC. Protein product: CASRRLAGWNEQFF.

The chain's CDR3 is CASSFPGQREPQHF. The CDR3 DNA follows: TGTGCCAGTAGTTTTCCGGGACAGCGGGAGCCCCAGCATTTT. This chain joins TRBV19 and TRBJ1-5; 7 bases align to TRBD1. Germline CDR1 LNHDA, CDR2 SQIVND (reference sequence). V shed 5 bases and J 8 bases; nucleotides not matched to a gene: 9. The CDR3 consists of 14 residues. The full variable domain, in which reference TRBV19 and TRBJ1-5 provide the parts outside the CDR3, is DGGITQSPKYLFRKEGQNVTLSCEQNLNHDAMYWYRQDPGQGLRLIYYSQIVNDFQKGDIAEGYSVSREKKESFPLTVTSAQKNPTAFYLCASSFPGQREPQHFGDGTRLSIL.

V and J are TRBV5-1 and TRBJ2-7; TRBD1 matches 11 bases. Germline V gene lookup returns CDR1 SGHRS and CDR2 YFSETQ. J was trimmed by 3 bases and V by 4 bases; bases with no gene match: 3. This CDR3 contains 14 residues. CDR3 protein: CASSTGTGGYEQYF. As DNA, the CDR3 is TGCGCCAGCAGCACCGGGACAGGGGGCTACGAGCAGTACTTC.

This clone was seen once. The gene calls are TRBV10-2 and TRBJ1-2; D may be TRBD1 (5 bases). The CDR3 loop spans 12 amino acids. The V end lost 4 bases, the J end lost 7 bases, and 10 bases lay between the germline ends. CDR1 WSHSY and CDR2 SAAADI come from the germline V gene. The CDR3 region has the DNA TGCGCCAGCAGTGTTTGGGGCACTGGCTACACCTTC. Protein: CASSVWGTGYTF.

The chain carries TRBV5-1 and TRBJ2-1; 9 bases align to TRBD1. The germline V gene encodes CDR1 SGHRS and CDR2 YFSETQ. The CDR3 extends over 15 amino acids. V was clipped by 7 bases and J by 4 bases; unmatched bases: 9. CDR3: CASVETGGPYNEQFF. The CDR3 DNA reads as TGCGCCAGCGTGGAGACAGGGGGACCATACAATGAGCAGTTCTTC.

V gene TRBV6-1 combines with J gene TRBJ1-6; 9 bases are a match to TRBD1. Germline CDR1 and CDR2: MNHNS and SASEGT. The CDR3 runs to 13 residues. J lost 14 bases, V lost 6 bases, and 8 bases had no gene match. The CDR3 spells CASSGLQGASLHF. DNA of the CDR3: TGTGCCAGCAGCGGCTTACAGGGGGCTTCCCTCCACTTT.

V is TRBV27 and J is TRBJ2-3; 10 bases align to TRBD2. This CDR3 spans 16 amino acids. From germline, CDR1 is MNHEY and CDR2 SMNVEV (reference sequence). The V segment lost 4 bases and the J segment 3 bases; nucleotides outside the gene matches: 7. CDR3: CASSSGLARPTDTQYF. The DNA of the CDR3 is TGTGCCAGCAGTTCGGGACTAGCGAGACCGACAGATACGCAGTATTTT.

The gene calls are TRBV5-1 and TRBJ2-7, with 7 bases fitting TRBD2. V lost 0 bases and J lost 0; bases outside the gene matches: 3. Germline V gene data show CDR1 as SGHRS and CDR2 as YFSETQ. CDR3 length equals 15 residues. CDR3 sequence (DNA): TGCGCCAGCAGCTTGGACTGGGGGGGCTCCTACGAGCAGTACTTC. Its translation is CASSLDWGGSYEQYF.

The chain is built from TRBV4-2 and TRBJ2-2, with D possibly being TRBD1 (6 bases). The CDR3 length is 19 residues. Germline values: CDR1 LGHNA, CDR2 YNFKEQ. Trimming removed 6 bases from V and 3 bases from J, with 26 bases in between. The CDR3 nucleotides are TGTGCCAGCAGTCAGCGCCCTACAGGGATAAGAGGTTACACCGGGGAGCTGTTTTTT. Its translation is CASSQRPTGIRGYTGELFF.

This clone was recorded once. The V call is TRBV7-2, the J call TRBJ1-5, with 8 bases aligning to TRBD1. The CDR3 consists of 18 residues. Germline V CDR1 and CDR2: SGHTA, FQGNSA. After removal of 4 bases from V and 0 bases from J, the junction contained 11 bases not matched to a gene. Written as DNA, the CDR3 is TGTGCCAGCAGCTCAGGACAGGGTGGCCCTTATAGCAATCAGCCCCAGCATTTT. Translating gives CASSSGQGGPYSNQPQHF.

This clone has just one count. The chain joins TRBV7-2 to TRBJ2-7; a weak D match, TRBD1 (6 bases). Germline lookup yields CDR1 SGHTA and CDR2 FQGNSA. The CDR3 consists of 16 residues. V shed 5 bases and J shed 2 bases, with 19 bases lying between them. DNA of the CDR3: TGTGCCAGCAGCCCTAGAGGCAGGGGCGGAACCTACGAGCAGTACTTC. It specifies CASSPRGRGGTYEQYF.

The rearrangement links TRBV12-5 to TRBJ2-7; 14 nucleotides align to TRBD2. From germline, CDR1 is LGHNT and CDR2 FRNRAP. The CDR3 extends over 21 amino acids. V lost 0 bases, J lost 6 bases, and 19 bases stayed unmatched. CDR3 loop: CASGLVLPPGLAGERSVEQYF. The CDR3 coding sequence is TGTGCTAGTGGTTTGGTCCTTCCTCCGGGACTAGCGGGGGAAAGATCAGTCGAGCAGTACTTC.

The chain joins TRBV9 to TRBJ1-1; 8 bases match TRBD1. The trim removed 4 bases at V and 3 bases at J, leaving 5 bases unmatched. The CDR3 loop spans 14 amino acids. Germline-derived CDR1 and CDR2 are SGDLS and YYNGEE. CDR3 nucleotides: TGTGCCAGCAGCCCGGGGACAGGTTACACTGAAGCTTTCTTT. Its translation: CASSPGTGYTEAFF. The variable domain in full, with the rest retrieved from reference TRBV9 and TRBJ1-1, is DSGVTQTPKHLITATGQRVTLRCSPRSGDLSVYWYQQSLDQGLQFLIQYYNGEERAKGNILERFSAQQFPDLHSELNLSSLELGDSALYFCASSPGTGYTEAFFGQGTRLTVV.

V gene TRBV5-5 combines with J gene TRBJ1-2, with TRBD1 identical over 12 bases. Germline trimming cut 6 bases from V and 6 bases from J; bases unmatched to any gene: 6. CDR1 and CDR2 (germline): SGHKS, YYEKEE (reference sequence). CDR3 length: 14 amino acids. The CDR3 region has the DNA TGTGCCAGCACTCCGGGACAGGGGGCGGATGGCTACACCTTC. Translating it yields CASTPGQGADGYTF.